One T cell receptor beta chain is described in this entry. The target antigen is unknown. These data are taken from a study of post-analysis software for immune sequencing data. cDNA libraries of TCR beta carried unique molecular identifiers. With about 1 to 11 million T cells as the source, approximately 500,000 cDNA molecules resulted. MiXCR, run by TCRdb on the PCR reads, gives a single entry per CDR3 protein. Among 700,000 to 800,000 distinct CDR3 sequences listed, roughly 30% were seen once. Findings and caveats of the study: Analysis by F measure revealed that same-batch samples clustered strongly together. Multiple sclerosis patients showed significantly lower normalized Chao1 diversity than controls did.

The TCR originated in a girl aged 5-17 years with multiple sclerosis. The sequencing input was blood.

The CDR3 DNA is TGCAGCGAGGAACGGACCAGGGATGGCTACACCTTC. Translation gives CSEERTRDGYTF. The chain couples TRBV29-1 to TRBJ1-2; a possible D gene is TRBD1 (5 bases). V gave up 7 bases and J gave up 6 bases, with 15 bases separating them. Germline V gene lookup returns CDR1 SQVTM and CDR2 ANQGSEA. This CDR3 comprises 12 residues.